This paragraph covers one TCR beta chain sequence. The data stem from a study of blood T cell repertoires in COVID-19. Study details: The United States, Italy and Spain were the sources of the acute and convalescent COVID-19 samples. T cells, B-cell-depleted T cells, or PBMCs provided the cDNA or gDNA that served as material.

This CDR3 is 14 amino acids long. V lost 5 bases and J 0 bases, leaving 10 bases between the germline ends. Per the germline V gene, CDR1 is SEHNR and CDR2 is FQNEAQ (reference sequence). Original handling: From reference gene primer amplification, estimates of nucleated cell counts were derived. This table comes from immunoSEQ multiplex PCR, and its TCRdb copy is limited to in-frame clones, with some not included. The V and J calls and clone size come from that table; D and trimming were worked out from the DNA. The table shows 120,000 to 150,000 clones, with about nine tenths occurring only once. Sequenced material: peripheral blood. The chain combines TRBV7-9 with TRBJ1-2; weak D call: TRBD1 (5 bases). The source is a woman aged 45-65 years with acute or convalescent COVID-19. As DNA, the CDR3 is TGTGCCAGCAGCCGCGGGGCCTCTAACTATGGCTACACCTTC. It yields the protein CASSRGASNYGYTF.